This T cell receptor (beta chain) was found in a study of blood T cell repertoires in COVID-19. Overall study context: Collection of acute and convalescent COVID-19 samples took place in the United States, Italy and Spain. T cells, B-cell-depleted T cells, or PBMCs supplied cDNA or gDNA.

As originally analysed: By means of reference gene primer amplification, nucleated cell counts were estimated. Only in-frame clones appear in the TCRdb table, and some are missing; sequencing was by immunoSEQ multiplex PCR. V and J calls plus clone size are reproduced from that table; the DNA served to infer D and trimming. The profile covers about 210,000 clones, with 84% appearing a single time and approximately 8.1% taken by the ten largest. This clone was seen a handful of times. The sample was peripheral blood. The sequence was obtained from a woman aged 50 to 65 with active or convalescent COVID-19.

As DNA, the CDR3 is TGTGCCAGCAGTTTCTTAGTGAACACTGAAGCTTTCTTT. Protein: CASSFLVNTEAFF. V is TRBV27 and J is TRBJ1-1; D remains unclear. The germline V and J ends were trimmed by 3 bases and 0 bases, with 5 bases remaining between them. CDR3 length equals 13 residues. From germline, CDR1 is MNHEY and CDR2 SMNVEV (reference sequence).